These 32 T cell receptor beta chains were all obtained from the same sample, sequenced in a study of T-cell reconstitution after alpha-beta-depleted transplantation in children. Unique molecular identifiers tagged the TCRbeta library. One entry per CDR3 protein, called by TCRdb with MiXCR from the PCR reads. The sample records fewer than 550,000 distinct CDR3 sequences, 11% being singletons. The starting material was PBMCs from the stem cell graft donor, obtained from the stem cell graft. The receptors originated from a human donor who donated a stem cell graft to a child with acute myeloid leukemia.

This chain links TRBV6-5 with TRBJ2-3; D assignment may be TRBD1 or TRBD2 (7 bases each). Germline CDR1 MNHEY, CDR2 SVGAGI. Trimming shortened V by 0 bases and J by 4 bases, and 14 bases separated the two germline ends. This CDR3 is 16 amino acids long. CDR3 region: CASSYSGGGLPDTQYF. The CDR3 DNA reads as TGTGCCAGCAGTTACTCGGGAGGGGGCCTGCCAGATACGCAGTATTTT.

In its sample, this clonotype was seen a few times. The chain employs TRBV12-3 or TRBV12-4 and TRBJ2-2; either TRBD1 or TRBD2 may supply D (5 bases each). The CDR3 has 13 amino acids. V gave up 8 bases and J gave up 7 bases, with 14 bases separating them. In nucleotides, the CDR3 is TGTGCCAGCCTCCGAGGGGTTGACGGGGAGCTGTTTTTT. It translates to CASLRGVDGELFF.

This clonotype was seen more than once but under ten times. CDR3 DNA: TGCGCCAGCAGCTCTGGACAGGGAATAGAATCGGATAACTATGGCTACACCTTC. Translated: CASSSGQGIESDNYGYTF. V and J are TRBV5-1 and TRBJ1-2; 8 positions match TRBD1. The CDR3 runs to 18 residues. The V segment lost 3 bases and the J segment 1 base; nucleotides outside the gene matches: 14. The germline V gene encodes CDR1 SGHRS and CDR2 YFSETQ.

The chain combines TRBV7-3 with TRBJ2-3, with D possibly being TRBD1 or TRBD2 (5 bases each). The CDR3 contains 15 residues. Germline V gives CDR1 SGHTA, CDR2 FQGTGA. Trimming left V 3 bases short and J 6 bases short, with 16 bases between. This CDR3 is CASSFTGTSGDTQYF. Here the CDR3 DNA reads TGTGCCAGCAGCTTCACCGGGACCTCCGGGGATACGCAGTATTTT.

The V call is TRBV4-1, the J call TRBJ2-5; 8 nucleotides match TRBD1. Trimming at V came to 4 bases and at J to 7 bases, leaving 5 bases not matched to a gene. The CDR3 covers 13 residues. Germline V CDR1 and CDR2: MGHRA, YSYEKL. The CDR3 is CASSLDRGRTQYF. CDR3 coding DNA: TGCGCCAGCAGCCTAGACAGGGGCCGGACCCAGTACTTC.

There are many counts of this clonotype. CDR3: CASSSGTGGIREPQHF. CDR3 bases: TGTGCCAGCAGCTCGGGGACAGGGGGGATCAGGGAGCCCCAGCATTTT. V usage is TRBV7-2 and J usage is TRBJ1-5, with 11 bases matching TRBD1. The V gene end was trimmed by 4 bases and the J gene end by 8 bases; junction bases not matched to a gene: 10. Germline V gives CDR1 SGHTA, CDR2 FQGNSA. The CDR3 is 16 amino acids.

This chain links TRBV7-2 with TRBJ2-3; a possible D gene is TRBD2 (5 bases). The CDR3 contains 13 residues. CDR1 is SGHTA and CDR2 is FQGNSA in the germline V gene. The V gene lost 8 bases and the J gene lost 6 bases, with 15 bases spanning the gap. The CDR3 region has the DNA TGTGCCAGCGGACTGGTAGCCCCGGATACGCAGTATTTT. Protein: CASGLVAPDTQYF.

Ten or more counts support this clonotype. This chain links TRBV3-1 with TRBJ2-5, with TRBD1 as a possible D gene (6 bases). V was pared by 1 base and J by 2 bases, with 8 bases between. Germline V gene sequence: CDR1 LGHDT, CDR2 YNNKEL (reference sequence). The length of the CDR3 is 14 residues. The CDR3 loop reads CASSQGTAQETQYF. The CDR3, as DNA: TGTGCCAGCAGCCAAGGGACAGCACAAGAGACCCAGTACTTC.

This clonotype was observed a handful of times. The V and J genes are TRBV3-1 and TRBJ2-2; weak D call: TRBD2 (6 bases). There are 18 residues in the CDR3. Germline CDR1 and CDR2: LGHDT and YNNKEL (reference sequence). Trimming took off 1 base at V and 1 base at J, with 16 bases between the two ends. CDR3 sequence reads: CASSQVEWGSGNTGELFF. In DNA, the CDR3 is TGTGCCAGCAGCCAAGTCGAGTGGGGTAGCGGGAACACCGGGGAGCTGTTTTTT.

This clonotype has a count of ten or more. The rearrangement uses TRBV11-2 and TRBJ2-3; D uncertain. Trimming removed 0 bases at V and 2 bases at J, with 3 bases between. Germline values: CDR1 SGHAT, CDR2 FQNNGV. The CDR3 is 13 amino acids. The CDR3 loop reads CASSLDFTDTQYF. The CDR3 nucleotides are TGTGCCAGCAGCTTAGATTTCACAGATACGCAGTATTTT.

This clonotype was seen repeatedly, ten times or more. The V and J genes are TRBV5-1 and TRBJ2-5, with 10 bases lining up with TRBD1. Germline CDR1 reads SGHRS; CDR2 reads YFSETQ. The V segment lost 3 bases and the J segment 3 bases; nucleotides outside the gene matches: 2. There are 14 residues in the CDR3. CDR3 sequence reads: CASSSGTGEETQYF. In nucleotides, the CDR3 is TGCGCCAGCAGCTCAGGGACAGGGGAAGAGACCCAGTACTTC. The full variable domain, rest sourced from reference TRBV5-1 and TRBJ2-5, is KAGVTQTPRYLIKTRGQQVTLSCSPISGHRSVSWYQQTPGQGLQFLFEYFSETQRNKGNFPGRFSGRQFSNSRSEMNVSTLELGDSALYLCASSSGTGEETQYFGPGTRLLVL.

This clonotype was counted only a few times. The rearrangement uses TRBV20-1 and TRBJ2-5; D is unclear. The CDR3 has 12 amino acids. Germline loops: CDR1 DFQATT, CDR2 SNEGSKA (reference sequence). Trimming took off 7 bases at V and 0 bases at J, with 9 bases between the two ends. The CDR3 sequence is CSVNGHQETQYF. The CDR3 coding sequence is TGCAGTGTCAACGGCCACCAAGAGACCCAGTACTTC.

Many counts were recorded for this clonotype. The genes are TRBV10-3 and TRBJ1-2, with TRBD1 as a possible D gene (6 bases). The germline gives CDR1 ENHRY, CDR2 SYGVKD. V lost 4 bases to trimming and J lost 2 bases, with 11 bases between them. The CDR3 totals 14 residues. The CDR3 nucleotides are TGTGCCATCAGTGTGGAGGACAGAAACTATGGCTACACCTTC. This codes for CAISVEDRNYGYTF.

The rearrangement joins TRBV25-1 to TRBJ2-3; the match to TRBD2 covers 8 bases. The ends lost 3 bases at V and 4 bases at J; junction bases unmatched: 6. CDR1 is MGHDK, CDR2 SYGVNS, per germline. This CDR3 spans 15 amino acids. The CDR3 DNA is TGTGCCAGCAGTGATTGGCGGGGGGCCCCAGATACGCAGTATTTT. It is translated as CASSDWRGAPDTQYF.

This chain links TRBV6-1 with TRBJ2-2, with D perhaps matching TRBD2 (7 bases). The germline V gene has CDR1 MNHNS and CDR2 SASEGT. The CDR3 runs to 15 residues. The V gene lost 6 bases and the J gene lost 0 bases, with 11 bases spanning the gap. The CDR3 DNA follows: TGTGCCAGCAGGCAAGGGGGGGCGAACACCGGGGAGCTGTTTTTT. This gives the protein CASRQGGANTGELFF.

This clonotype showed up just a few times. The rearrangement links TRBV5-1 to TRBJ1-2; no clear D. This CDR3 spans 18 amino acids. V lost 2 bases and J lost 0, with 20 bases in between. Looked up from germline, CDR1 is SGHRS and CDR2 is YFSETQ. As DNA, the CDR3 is TGCGCCAGCAGCTTAACTAACAATCAGGTGATCTCTAACTATGGCTACACCTTC. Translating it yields CASSLTNNQVISNYGYTF. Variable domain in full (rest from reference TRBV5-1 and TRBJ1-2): KAGVTQTPRYLIKTRGQQVTLSCSPISGHRSVSWYQQTPGQGLQFLFEYFSETQRNKGNFPGRFSGRQFSNSRSEMNVSTLELGDSALYLCASSLTNNQVISNYGYTFGSGTRLTVV.

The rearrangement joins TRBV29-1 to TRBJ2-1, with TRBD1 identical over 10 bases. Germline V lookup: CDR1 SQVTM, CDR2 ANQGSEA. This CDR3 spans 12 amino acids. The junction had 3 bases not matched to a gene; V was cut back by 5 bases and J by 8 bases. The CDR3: CSVRQGADEQFF. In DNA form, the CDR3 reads TGCAGCGTTAGACAGGGGGCTGATGAGCAGTTCTTC.

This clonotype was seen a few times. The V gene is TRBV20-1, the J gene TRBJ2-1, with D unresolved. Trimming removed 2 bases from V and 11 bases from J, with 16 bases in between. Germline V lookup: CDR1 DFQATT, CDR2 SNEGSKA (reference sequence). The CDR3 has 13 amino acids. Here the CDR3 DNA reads TGCAGTGCTAGATCCGGCGGCCGCGACAAGCAGTTCTTC. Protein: CSARSGGRDKQFF.

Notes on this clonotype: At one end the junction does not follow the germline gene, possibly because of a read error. The CDR3 nucleotides read TGTGCCAGCACCCAAGATCGTCATGGGAGCTCCTACAATGAGCAGTTCTTC. This translates into CASTQDRHGSSYNEQFF. The V call is TRBV3-1, the J call TRBJ2-1, with D possibly being TRBD2 (5 bases). The CDR3 length is 17 residues. Germline V gene data show CDR1 as LGHDT and CDR2 as YNNKEL (reference sequence).

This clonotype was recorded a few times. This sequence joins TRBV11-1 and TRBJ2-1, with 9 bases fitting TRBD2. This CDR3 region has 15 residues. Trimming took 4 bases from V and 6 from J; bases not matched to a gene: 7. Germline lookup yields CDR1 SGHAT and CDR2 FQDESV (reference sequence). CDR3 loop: CASSYWTSDSNEQFF. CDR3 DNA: TGTGCCAGCAGCTACTGGACTAGCGATAGCAATGAGCAGTTCTTC. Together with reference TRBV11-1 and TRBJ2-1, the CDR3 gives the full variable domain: EAEVAQSPRYKITEKSQAVAFWCDPISGHATLYWYRQILGQGPELLVQFQDESVVDDSQLPKDRFSAERLKGVDSTLKIQPAELGDSAMYLCASSYWTSDSNEQFFGPGTRLTVL.

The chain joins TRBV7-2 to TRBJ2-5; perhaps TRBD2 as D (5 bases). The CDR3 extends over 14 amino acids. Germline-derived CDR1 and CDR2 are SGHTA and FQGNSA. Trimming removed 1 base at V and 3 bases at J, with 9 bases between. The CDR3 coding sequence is TGTGCCAGCAGCTTAGGGGGAGACGAAGAGACCCAGTACTTC. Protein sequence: CASSLGGDEETQYF.

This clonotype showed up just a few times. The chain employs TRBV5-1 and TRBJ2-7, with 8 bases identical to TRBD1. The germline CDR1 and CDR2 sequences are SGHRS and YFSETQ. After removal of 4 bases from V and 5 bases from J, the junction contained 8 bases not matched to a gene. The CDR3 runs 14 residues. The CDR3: CASSRDRGSDEQYV. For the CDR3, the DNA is TGCGCCAGCAGCCGCGACAGGGGATCAGACGAGCAGTACGTC.

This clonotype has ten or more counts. The CDR3 here is CASSQDFRQADYGYTF. The CDR3 region has the DNA TGTGCCAGCAGCCAAGATTTCCGACAGGCGGACTATGGCTACACCTTC. The chain couples TRBV3-1 to TRBJ1-2, with a weak D call TRBD1 (6 bases). The germline V gene encodes CDR1 LGHDT and CDR2 YNNKEL (reference sequence). Trimming stripped 0 bases from V and 3 bases from J, with 14 bases between. The CDR3 covers 16 residues.

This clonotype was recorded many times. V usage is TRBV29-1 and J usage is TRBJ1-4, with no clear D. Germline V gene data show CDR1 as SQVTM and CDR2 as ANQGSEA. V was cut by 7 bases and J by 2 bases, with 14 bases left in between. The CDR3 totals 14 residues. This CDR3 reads CSARDGSTNEKLFF. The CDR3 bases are TGCAGCGCCCGGGATGGGTCGACTAATGAAAAACTGTTTTTT. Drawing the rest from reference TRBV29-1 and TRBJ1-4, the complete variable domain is SAVISQKPSRDICQRGTSLTIQCQVDSQVTMMFWYRQQPGQSLTLIATANQGSEATYESGFVIDKFPISRPNLTFSTLTVSNMSPEDSSIYLCSARDGSTNEKLFFGSGTQLSVL.

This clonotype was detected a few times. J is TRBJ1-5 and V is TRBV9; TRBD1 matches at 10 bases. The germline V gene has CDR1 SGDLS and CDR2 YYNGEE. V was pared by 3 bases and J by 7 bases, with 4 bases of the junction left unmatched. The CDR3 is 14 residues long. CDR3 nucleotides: TGTGCCAGCAGCGGACAGGGGGCTTCGCAGCCCCAGCATTTT. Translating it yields CASSGQGASQPQHF. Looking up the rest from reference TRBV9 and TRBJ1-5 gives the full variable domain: DSGVTQTPKHLITATGQRVTLRCSPRSGDLSVYWYQQSLDQGLQFLIQYYNGEERAKGNILERFSAQQFPDLHSELNLSSLELGDSALYFCASSGQGASQPQHFGDGTRLSIL.

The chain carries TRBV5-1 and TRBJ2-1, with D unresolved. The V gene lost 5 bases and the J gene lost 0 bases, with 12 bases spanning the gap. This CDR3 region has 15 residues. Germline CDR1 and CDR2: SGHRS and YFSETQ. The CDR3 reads CASSRAESSYNEQFF. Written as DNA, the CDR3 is TGCGCCAGCAGTAGAGCTGAGAGCTCCTACAATGAGCAGTTCTTC.

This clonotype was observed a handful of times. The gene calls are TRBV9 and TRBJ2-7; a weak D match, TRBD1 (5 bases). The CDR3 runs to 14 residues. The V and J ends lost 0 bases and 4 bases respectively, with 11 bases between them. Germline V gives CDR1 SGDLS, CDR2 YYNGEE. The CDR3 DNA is TGTGCCAGCAGCGTAGGCGGACAAAGGTACGAGCAGTACTTC. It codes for CASSVGGQRYEQYF.

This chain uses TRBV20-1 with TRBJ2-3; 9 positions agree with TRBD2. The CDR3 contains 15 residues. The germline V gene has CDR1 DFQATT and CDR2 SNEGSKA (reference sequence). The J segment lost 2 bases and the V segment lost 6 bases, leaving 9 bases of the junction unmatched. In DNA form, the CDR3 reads TGCAGTGCCAATATAGCGGGAGAGGCCACAGATACGCAGTATTTT. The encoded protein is CSANIAGEATDTQYF.

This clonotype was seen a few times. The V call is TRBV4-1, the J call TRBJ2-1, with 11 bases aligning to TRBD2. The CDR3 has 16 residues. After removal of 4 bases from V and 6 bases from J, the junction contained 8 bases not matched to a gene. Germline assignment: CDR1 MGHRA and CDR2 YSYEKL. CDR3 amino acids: CASSPIAGGLLNEQFF. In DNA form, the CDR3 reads TGCGCCAGCAGCCCCATAGCGGGGGGGCTTCTCAATGAGCAGTTCTTC.

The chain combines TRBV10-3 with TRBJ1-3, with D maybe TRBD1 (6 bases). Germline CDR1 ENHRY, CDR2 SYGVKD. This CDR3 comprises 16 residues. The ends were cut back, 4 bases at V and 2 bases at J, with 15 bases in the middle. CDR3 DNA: TGTGCCATCAGTGGGATGACCACAGGGACTGGAAACACCATATATTTT. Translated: CAISGMTTGTGNTIYF.

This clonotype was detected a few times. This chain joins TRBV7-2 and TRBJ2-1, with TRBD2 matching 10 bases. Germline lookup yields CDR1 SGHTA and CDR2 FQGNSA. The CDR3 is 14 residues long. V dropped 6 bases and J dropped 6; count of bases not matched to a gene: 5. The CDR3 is CASRPIAGGNEQFF. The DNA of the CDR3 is TGTGCCAGCAGACCGATAGCGGGGGGCAATGAGCAGTTCTTC.

The CDR3 reads CSAIRDIQKNIQYF. The CDR3 DNA sequence: TGCAGTGCTATCCGGGACATTCAGAAAAACATTCAGTACTTC. This chain connects TRBV20-1 to TRBJ2-4, with D possibly being TRBD1 (6 bases). The CDR3 spans 14 residues. Germline V lookup: CDR1 DFQATT, CDR2 SNEGSKA (reference sequence). V lost 4 bases and J 4 bases, leaving 14 bases between the germline ends.